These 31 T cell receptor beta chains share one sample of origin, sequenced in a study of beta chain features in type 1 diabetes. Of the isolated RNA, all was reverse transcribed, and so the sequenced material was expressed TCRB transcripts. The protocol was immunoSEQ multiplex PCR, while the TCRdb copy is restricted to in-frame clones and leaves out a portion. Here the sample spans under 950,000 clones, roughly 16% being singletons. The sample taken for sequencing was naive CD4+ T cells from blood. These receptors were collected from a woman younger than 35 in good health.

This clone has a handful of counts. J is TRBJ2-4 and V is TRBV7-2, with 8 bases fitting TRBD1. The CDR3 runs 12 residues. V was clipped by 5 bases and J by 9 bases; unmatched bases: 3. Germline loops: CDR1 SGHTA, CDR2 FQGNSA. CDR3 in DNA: TGTGCCAGCAGCCAACAGGGGGGCATTCAGTACTTC. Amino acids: CASSQQGGIQYF.

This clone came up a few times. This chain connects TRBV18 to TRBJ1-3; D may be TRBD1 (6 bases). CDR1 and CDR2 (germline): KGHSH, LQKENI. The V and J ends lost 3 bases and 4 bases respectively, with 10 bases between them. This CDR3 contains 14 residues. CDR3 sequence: CASSPSRGGNTIYF. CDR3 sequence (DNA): TGTGCCAGCTCACCGAGCAGGGGAGGAAACACCATATATTTT.

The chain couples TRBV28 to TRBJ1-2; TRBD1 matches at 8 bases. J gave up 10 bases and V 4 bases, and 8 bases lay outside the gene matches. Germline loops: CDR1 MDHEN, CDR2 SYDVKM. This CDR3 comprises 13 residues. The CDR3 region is CASSWGQAIPYTF. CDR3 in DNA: TGTGCCAGCAGTTGGGGACAGGCCATTCCCTACACCTTC.

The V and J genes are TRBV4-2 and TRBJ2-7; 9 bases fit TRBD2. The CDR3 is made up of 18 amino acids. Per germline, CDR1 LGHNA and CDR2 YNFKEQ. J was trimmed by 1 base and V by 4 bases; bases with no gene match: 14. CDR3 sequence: CASSLQSYPSGKSYEQYF. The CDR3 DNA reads TGTGCCAGCAGCCTTCAGTCCTACCCTAGCGGGAAATCCTACGAGCAGTACTTC.

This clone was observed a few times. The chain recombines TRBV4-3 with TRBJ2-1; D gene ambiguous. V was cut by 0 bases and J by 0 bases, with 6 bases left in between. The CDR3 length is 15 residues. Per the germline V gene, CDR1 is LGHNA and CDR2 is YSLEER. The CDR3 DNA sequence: TGCGCCAGCAGCCAAGATCGAACCTCCTACAATGAGCAGTTCTTC. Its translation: CASSQDRTSYNEQFF.

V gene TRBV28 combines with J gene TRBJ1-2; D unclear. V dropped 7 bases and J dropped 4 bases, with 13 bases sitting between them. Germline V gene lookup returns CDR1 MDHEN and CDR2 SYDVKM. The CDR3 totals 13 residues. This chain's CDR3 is CASTSPPFYGYTF. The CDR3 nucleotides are TGTGCCAGCACCTCCCCCCCGTTCTATGGCTACACCTTC.

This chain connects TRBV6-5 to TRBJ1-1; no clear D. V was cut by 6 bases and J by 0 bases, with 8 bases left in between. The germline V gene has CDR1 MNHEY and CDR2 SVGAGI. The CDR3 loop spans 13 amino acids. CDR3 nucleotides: TGTGCCAGCAGATGGACGGTGAACACTGAAGCTTTCTTT. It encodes CASRWTVNTEAFF.

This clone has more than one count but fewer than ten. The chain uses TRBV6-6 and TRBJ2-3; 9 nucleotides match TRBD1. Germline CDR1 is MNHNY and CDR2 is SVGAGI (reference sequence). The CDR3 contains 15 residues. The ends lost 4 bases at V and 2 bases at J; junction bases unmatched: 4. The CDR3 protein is CASSSTGGDTDTQYF. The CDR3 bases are TGTGCCAGCAGTTCGACAGGGGGGGACACAGATACGCAGTATTTT.

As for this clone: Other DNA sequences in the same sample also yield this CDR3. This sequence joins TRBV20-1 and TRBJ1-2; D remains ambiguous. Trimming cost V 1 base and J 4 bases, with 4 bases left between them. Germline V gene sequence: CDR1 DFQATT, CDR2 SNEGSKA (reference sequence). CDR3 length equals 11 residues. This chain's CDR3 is CSARGTYGYTF. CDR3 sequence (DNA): TGCAGTGCTAGAGGGACCTATGGCTACACCTTC.

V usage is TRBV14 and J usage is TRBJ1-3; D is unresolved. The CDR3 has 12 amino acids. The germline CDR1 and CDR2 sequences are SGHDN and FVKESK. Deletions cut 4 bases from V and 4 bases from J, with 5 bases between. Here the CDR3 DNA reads TGTGCCAGCAGCCCACAGGGAAACACCATATATTTT. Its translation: CASSPQGNTIYF.

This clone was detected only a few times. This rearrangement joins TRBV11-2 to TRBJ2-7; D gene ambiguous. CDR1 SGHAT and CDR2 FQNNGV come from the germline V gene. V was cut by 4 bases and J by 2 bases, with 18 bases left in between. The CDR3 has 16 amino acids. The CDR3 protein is CASSSIDSTFTYEQYF. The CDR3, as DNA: TGTGCCAGCAGCTCCATTGACTCAACCTTTACCTACGAGCAGTACTTC. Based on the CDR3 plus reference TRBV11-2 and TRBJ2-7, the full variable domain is EAGVAQSPRYKIIEKRQSVAFWCNPISGHATLYWYQQILGQGPKLLIQFQNNGVVDDSQLPKDRFSAERLKGVDSTLKIQPAKLEDSAVYLCASSSIDSTFTYEQYFGPGTRLTVT.

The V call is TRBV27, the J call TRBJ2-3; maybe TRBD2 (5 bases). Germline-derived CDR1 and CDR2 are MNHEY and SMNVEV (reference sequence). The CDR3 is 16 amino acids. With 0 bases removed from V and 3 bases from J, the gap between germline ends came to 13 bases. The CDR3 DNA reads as TGTGCCAGCAGTTTATCGGCCCCGGGGTATACAGATACGCAGTATTTT. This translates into CASSLSAPGYTDTQYF.

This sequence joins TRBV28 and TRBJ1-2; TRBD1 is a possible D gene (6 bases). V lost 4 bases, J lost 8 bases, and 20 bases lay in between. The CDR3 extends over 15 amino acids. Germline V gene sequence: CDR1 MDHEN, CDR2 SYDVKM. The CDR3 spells CASSSLELGAKGYTF. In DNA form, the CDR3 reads TGTGCCAGCAGTTCCCTCGAATTGGGGGCTAAAGGCTACACCTTC.

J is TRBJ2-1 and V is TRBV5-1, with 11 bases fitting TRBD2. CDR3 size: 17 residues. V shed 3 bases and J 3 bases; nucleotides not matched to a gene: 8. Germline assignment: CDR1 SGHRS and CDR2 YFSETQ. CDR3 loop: CASSSNQLAGVYNEQFF. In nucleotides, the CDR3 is TGCGCCAGCAGCTCAAATCAACTAGCGGGAGTCTACAATGAGCAGTTCTTC.

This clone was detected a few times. CDR3 loop: CASSYATRQGNGYTF. CDR3 nucleotides: TGTGCCAGCAGTTACGCAACACGACAGGGCAATGGCTACACCTTC. The V gene is TRBV6-5, the J gene TRBJ1-2, with 7 bases fitting TRBD1. The trim removed 2 bases at V and 6 bases at J, leaving 9 bases unmatched. The CDR3 length is 15 residues. Germline V gene lookup returns CDR1 MNHEY and CDR2 SVGAGI.

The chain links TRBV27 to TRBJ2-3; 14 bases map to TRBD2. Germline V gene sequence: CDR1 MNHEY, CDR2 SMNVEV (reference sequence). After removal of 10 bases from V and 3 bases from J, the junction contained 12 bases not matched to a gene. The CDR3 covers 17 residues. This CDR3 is CATSPTSGREGTDTQYF. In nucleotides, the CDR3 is TGTGCCACCAGCCCGACTAGCGGGAGGGAAGGGACAGATACGCAGTATTTT.

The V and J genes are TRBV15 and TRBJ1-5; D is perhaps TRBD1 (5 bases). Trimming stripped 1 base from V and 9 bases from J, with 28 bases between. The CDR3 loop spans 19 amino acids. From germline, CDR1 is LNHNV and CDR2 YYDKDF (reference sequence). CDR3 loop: CATSRVYSNRSFNTRPQHF. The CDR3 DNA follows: TGTGCCACCAGCAGAGTCTACTCAAACAGGTCCTTCAATACGCGGCCCCAGCATTTT. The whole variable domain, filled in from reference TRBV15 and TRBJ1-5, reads DAMVIQNPRYQVTQFGKPVTLSCSQTLNHNVMYWYQQKSSQAPKLLFHYYDKDFNNEADTPDNFQSRRPNTSFCFLDIRSPGLGDTAMYLCATSRVYSNRSFNTRPQHFGDGTRLSIL.

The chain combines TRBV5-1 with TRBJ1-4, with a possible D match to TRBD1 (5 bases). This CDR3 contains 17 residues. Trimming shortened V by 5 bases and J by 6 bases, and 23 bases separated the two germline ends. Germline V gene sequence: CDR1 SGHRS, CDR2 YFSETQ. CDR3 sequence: CASSSSTGSSMYEKLFF. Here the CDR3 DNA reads TGCGCCAGCAGTTCCAGCACAGGTAGCTCGATGTATGAAAAACTGTTTTTT.

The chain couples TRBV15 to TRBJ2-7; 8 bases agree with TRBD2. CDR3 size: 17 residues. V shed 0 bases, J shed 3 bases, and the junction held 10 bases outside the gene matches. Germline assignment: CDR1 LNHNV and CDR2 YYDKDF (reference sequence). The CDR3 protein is CATSRDPAGAGGYEQYF. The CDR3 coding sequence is TGTGCCACCAGCAGAGACCCTGCCGGCGCGGGAGGCTACGAGCAGTACTTC.

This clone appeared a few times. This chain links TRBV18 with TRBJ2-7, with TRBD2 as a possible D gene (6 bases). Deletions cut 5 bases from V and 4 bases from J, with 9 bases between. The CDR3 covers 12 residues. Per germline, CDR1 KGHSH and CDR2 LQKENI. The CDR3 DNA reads TGTGCCAGCTCATACAGCGGGTACGAGCAGTACTTC. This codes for CASSYSGYEQYF.

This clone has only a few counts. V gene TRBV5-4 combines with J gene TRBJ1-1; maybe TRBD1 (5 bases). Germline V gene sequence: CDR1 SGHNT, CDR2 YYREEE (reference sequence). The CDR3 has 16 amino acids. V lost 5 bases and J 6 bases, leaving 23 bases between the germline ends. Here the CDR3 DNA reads TGTGCCAGCAGGGGGAGGGAGTCGGGGGGAAAGGCTGAAGCTTTCTTT. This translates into CASRGRESGGKAEAFF.

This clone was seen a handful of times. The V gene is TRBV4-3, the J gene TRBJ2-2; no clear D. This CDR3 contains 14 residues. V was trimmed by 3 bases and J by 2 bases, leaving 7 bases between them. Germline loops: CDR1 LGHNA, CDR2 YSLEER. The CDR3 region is CASSQGPNTGELFF. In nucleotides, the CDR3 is TGCGCCAGCAGCCAGGGTCCAAACACCGGGGAGCTGTTTTTT.

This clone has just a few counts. The CDR3 region is CASTPDRADTEAFF. Written as DNA, the CDR3 is TGTGCCAGCACTCCGGACAGGGCGGACACTGAAGCTTTCTTT. The chain couples TRBV2 to TRBJ1-1; 8 nucleotides line up with TRBD1. Germline loops: CDR1 SNHLY, CDR2 FYNNEI. J gave up 3 bases and V 7 bases, and 7 bases lay outside the gene matches. This CDR3 region has 14 residues. The variable domain in full, completed from reference TRBV2 and TRBJ1-1, reads EPEVTQTPSHQVTQMGQEVILRCVPISNHLYFYWYRQILGQKVEFLVSFYNNEISEKSEIFDDQFSVERPDGSNFTLKIRSTKLEDSAMYFCASTPDRADTEAFFGQGTRLTVV.

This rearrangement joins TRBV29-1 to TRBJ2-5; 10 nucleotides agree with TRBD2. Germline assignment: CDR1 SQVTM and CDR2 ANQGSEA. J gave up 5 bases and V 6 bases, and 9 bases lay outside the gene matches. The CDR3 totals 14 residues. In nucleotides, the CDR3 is TGCAGCGTCTTGGGTCTAGCGGGAGTGGAGACCCAGTACTTC. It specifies CSVLGLAGVETQYF.

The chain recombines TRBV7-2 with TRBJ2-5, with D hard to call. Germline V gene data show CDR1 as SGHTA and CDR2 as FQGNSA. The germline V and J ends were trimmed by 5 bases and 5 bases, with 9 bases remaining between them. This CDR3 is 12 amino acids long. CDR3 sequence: CASSKRRETQYF. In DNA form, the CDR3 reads TGTGCCAGCAGCAAGAGAAGGGAGACCCAGTACTTC.

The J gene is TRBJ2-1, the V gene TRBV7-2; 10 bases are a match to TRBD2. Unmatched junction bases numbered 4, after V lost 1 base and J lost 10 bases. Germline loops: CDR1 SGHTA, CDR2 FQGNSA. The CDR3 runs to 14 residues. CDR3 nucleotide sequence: TGTGCCAGCAGCTTAGAGGCTAGCGGGAGAGAGCAGTTCTTC. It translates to CASSLEASGREQFF.

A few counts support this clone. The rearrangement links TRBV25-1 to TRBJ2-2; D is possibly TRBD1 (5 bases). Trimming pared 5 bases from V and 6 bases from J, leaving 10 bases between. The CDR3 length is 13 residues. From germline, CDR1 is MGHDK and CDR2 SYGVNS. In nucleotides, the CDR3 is TGTGCCAGCAGTTTCAGGGTCGCCGGGGAGCTGTTTTTT. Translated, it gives CASSFRVAGELFF.

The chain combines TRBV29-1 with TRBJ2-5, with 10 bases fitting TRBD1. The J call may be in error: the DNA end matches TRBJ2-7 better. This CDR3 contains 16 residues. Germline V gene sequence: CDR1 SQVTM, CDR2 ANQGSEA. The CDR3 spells CSVGGLPGQGMAEQYF. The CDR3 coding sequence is TGCAGCGTTGGTGGTTTACCGGGACAGGGGATGGCCGAGCAGTACTTC.

CDR3 sequence: CASSYYSGRAGEQFF. Here the CDR3 DNA reads TGTGCCAGCAGCTACTATAGCGGGAGGGCCGGTGAGCAGTTCTTC. The J gene is TRBJ2-1, the V gene TRBV7-2, with 11 bases fitting TRBD2. Per germline, CDR1 SGHTA and CDR2 FQGNSA. V trimming: 4 bases; J trimming: 9 bases; junction bases outside the gene matches: 8. There are 15 residues in the CDR3. Complete variable domain (other parts from reference TRBV7-2 and TRBJ2-1): GAGVSQSPSNKVTEKGKDVELRCDPISGHTALYWYRQSLGQGLEFLIYFQGNSAPDKSGLPSDRFSAERTGGSVSTLTIQRTQQEDSAVYLCASSYYSGRAGEQFFGPGTRLTVL.

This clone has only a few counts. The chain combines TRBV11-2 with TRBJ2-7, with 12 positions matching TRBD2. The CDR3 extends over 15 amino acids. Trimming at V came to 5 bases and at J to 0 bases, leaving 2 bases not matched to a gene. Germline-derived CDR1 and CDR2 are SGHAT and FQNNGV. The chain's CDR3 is CASSATSGSSYEQYF. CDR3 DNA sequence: TGTGCCAGCAGCGCGACTAGCGGGAGCTCCTACGAGCAGTACTTC.

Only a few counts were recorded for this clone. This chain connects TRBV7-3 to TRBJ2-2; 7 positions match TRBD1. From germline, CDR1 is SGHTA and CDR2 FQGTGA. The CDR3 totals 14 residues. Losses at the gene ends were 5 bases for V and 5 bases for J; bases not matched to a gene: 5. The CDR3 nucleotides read TGTGCCAGCAGCGCGACACAGGGGACCGGGGAGCTGTTTTTT. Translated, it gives CASSATQGTGELFF.